This T cell receptor (beta chain) was observed in a study of blood T cell repertoires in COVID-19. Trimming cost V 5 bases and J 6 bases; bases outside gene matches: 1. The germline CDR1 and CDR2 sequences are KGHSH and LQKENI. The CDR3 has 14 residues. The sample holds a few counts of this clone. Produced via immunoSEQ multiplex PCR; TCRdb's table is partial and in-frame only. The table shows just over 300,000 clones, with around 84% occurring only once. Participants came from under 30 US areas, aged about 18 to 89 years. Which cohort a participant joined came from the clinical history participants gave. Symptom resolution, clearance, or two negative PCRs marked the recovered donors of Cohort 3.

The chain uses TRBV18 and TRBJ2-1, with 13 bases identical to TRBD2. The sequence derives from a man aged 25-40 years who had recovered from COVID-19. The sample comprised PBMCs or T cells enriched from blood (not recorded which). CDR3 coding DNA: TGTGCCAGCTCAGGGACTAGCGGGATCAATGAGCAGTTCTTC. Protein: CASSGTSGINEQFF.